These 7 T cell receptor beta chains were all obtained from the same sample, sequenced in a study of cytomegalovirus exposure and HLA in healthy donors. The PCR employed 60 Vbeta primers together with 13 Jbeta primers. Clones were sequenced by immunoSEQ multiplex PCR, and TCRdb holds only the in-frame ones, with some missing. The repertoire includes 150,000 to 200,000 clones, roughly 79% of them detected once, and roughly 1.9% sits in the top ten. Sequenced input: PBMCs. These receptor sequences come from a woman younger than 45 in good health and CMV-seropositive.

This clone was observed once. The V and J genes are TRBV7-9 and TRBJ1-5; D unclear. V lost 5 bases and J lost 5, with 16 bases in between. The germline CDR1 and CDR2 sequences are SEHNR and FQNEAQ (reference sequence). The CDR3 has 15 residues. The chain's CDR3 is CASSPLGGLDQPQHF. The CDR3 region has the DNA TGTGCCAGCAGCCCCCTGGGAGGGTTGGATCAGCCCCAGCATTTT.

The chain carries TRBV2 and TRBJ2-3; possible D gene TRBD2, 5 bases. The CDR3 has 13 amino acids. Germline values: CDR1 SNHLY, CDR2 FYNNEI. V was pared by 10 bases and J by 4 bases, with 15 bases between. CDR3 bases: TGTGCCACCGAGGGTATTTTTCCAGATACGCAGTATTTT. It yields the protein CATEGIFPDTQYF.

The chain recombines TRBV5-1 with TRBJ1-5; TRBD1 aligns across 11 bases. CDR3 size: 15 residues. The V gene end was trimmed by 2 bases and the J gene end by 8 bases; junction bases not matched to a gene: 6. Germline assignment: CDR1 SGHRS and CDR2 YFSETQ. The DNA for the CDR3 is TGCGCCAGCAGCTTAACCGGGACAGGGGGGGAGCCCCAGCATTTT. This gives the protein CASSLTGTGGEPQHF.

This sequence joins TRBV10-1 and TRBJ2-3; 12 bases line up with TRBD2. The CDR3 extends over 16 amino acids. Germline CDR1 and CDR2: WNHNN and SYGVQD (reference sequence). V lost 11 bases and J lost 4; bases outside the gene matches: 13. CDR3 coding DNA: TGCGCCGGCCGTCTAGCGGGAGGGCCCTGGTCAGATACGCAGTATTTT. It yields the protein CAGRLAGGPWSDTQYF.

J is TRBJ2-1 and V is TRBV7-9; a possible D gene is TRBD1 (5 bases). The CDR3 is 15 residues long. Germline V gene lookup returns CDR1 SEHNR and CDR2 FQNEAQ (reference sequence). V shed 3 bases and J shed 4 bases, with 13 bases lying between them. The CDR3 sequence: CASSFSTGAYNEQFF. DNA of the CDR3: TGTGCCAGCAGCTTTAGTACAGGCGCGTACAATGAGCAGTTCTTC.

The sample holds one count of this clone. J is TRBJ1-4 and V is TRBV10-3; 8 bases agree with TRBD1. With 6 bases clipped from V and 1 base from J, the junction kept 7 bases outside the gene matches. This CDR3 comprises 16 residues. Germline CDR1 reads ENHRY; CDR2 reads SYGVKD. CDR3 amino acids: CAISRQGIGTNEKLFF. For the CDR3, the DNA is TGTGCCATCAGCCGACAGGGGATTGGAACTAATGAAAAACTGTTTTTT.

The CDR3 protein is CASSRDRAETQYF. CDR3 coding DNA: TGTGCCAGCAGTAGGGACAGGGCAGAGACCCAGTACTTC. The chain joins TRBV6-5 to TRBJ2-5; 9 nucleotides line up with TRBD1. Germline CDR1 MNHEY, CDR2 SVGAGI. The junction had 2 bases not matched to a gene; V was cut back by 5 bases and J by 4 bases. The CDR3 loop spans 13 amino acids.